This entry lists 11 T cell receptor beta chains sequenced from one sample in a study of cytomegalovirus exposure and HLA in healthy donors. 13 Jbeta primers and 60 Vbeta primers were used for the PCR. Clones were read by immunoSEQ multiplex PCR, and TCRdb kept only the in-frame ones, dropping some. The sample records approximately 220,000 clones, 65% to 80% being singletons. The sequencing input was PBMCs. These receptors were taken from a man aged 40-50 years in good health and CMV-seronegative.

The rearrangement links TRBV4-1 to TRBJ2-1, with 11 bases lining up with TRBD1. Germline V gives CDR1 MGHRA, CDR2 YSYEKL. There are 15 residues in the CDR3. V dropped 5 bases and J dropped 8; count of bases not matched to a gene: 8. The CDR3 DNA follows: TGCGCCAGCAGCTACCGGGACAGGGGGTACGATGAGCAGTTCTTC. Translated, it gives CASSYRDRGYDEQFF.

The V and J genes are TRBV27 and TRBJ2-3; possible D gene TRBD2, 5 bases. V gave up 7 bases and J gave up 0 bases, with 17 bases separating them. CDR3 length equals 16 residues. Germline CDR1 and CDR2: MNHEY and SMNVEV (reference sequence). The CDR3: CASTIGGFFSTDTQYF. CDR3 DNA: TGTGCCAGCACCATCGGAGGATTCTTTAGCACAGATACGCAGTATTTT.

The CDR3 coding sequence is TGTGCCAGCAGCTTTGGAGGGGCCTACAATGAGCAGTTCTTC. This translates into CASSFGGAYNEQFF. The genes are TRBV5-4 and TRBJ2-1; TRBD2 might be the D (6 bases). Germline CDR1 and CDR2: SGHNT and YYREEE (reference sequence). V lost 2 bases and J 2 bases, leaving 8 bases between the germline ends. This CDR3 region has 14 residues.

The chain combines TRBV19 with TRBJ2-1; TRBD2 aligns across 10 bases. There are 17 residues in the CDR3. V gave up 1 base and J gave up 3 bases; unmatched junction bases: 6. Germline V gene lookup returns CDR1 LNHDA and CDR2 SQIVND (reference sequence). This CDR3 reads CASSIGSGGAFYNEQFF. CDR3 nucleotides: TGTGCCAGTAGTATAGGAAGCGGGGGGGCTTTCTACAATGAGCAGTTCTTC. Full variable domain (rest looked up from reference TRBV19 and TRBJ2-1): DGGITQSPKYLFRKEGQNVTLSCEQNLNHDAMYWYRQDPGQGLRLIYYSQIVNDFQKGDIAEGYSVSREKKESFPLTVTSAQKNPTAFYLCASSIGSGGAFYNEQFFGPGTRLTVL.

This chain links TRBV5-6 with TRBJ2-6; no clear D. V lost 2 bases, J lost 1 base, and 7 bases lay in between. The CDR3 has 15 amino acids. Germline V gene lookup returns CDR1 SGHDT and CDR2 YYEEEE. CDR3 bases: TGTGCCAGCAGCTTTACGGGTTCTGGGGCCAACGTCCTGACTTTC. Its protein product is CASSFTGSGANVLTF.

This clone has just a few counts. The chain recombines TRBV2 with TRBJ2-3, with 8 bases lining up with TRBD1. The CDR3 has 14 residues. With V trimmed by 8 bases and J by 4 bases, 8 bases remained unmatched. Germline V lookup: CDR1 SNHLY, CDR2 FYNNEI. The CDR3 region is CASRKTGAADTQYF. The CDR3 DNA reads TGTGCCAGCCGCAAGACAGGGGCGGCAGATACGCAGTATTTT.

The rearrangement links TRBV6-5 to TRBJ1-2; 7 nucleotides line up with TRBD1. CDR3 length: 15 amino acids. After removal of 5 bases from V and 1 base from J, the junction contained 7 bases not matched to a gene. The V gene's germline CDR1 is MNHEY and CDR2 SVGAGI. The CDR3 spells CASSQAGQSNYGYTF. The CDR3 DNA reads TGTGCCAGCAGTCAGGCGGGACAGAGTAACTATGGCTACACCTTC.

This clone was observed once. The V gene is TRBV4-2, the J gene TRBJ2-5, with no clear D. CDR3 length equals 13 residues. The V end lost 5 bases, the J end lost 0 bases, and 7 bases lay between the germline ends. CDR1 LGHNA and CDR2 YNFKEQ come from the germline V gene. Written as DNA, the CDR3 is TGTGCCAGCAGCAACAATTACCAAGAGACCCAGTACTTC. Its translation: CASSNNYQETQYF.

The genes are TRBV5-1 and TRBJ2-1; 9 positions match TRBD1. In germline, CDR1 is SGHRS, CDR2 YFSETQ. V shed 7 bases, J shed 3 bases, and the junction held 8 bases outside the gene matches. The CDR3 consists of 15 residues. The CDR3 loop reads CASALGTGLYNEQFF. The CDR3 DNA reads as TGCGCCAGCGCCCTAGGGACAGGGCTCTACAATGAGCAGTTCTTC.

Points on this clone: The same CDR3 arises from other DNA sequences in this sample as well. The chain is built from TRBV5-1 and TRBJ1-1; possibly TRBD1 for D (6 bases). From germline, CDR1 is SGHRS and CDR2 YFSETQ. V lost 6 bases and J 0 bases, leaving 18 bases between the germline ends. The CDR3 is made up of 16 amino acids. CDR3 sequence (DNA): TGCGCCAGCACCGATACAGACAGGCTCCTGAACACTGAAGCTTTCTTT. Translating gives CASTDTDRLLNTEAFF.

The CDR3 DNA is TGTGCCAGTAGTAACCCTAGCGGGAGTTATGAGCAGTTCTTC. This sequence encodes CASSNPSGSYEQFF. The J gene is TRBJ2-1, the V gene TRBV19, with 10 bases that match TRBD2. With V trimmed by 4 bases and J by 8 bases, 5 bases remained unmatched. Looked up from germline, CDR1 is LNHDA and CDR2 is SQIVND (reference sequence). The CDR3 length is 14 residues.